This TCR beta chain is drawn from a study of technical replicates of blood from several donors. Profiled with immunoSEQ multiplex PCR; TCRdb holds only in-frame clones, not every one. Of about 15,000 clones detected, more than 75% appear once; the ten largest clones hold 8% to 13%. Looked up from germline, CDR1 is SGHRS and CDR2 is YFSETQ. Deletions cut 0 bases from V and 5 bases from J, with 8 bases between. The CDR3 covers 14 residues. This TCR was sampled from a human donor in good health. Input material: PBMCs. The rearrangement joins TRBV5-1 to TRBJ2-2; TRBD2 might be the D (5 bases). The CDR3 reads CASSLGSGTGELFF. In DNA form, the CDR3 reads TGCGCCAGCAGCTTGGGCAGCGGTACCGGGGAGCTGTTTTTT.